This is a list of T cell receptor beta chains from one sample in a study of shared clonotypes between healthy human individuals. Sequenced by immunoSEQ multiplex PCR; TCRdb stores in-frame clones only, minus some. The sample contains approximately 470,000 clones, over 70% of which appear only once. The sample comprised PBMCs. The receptors derive from a middle-aged woman in good health. Some clones in this sample may be carry-over from other donors' samples. Both conserved end residues are part of each CDR3. D genes are given only for firm matches. Rows give clone size only sometimes, using once, few, many, or a class for an expanded clone.

>.|TRBV2|.|TRBJ2-7
TGTGCCAGCAGTCAGGGACTGATCTCCTACGAGCAGTACTTC
CASSQGLISYEQYF
>.|TRBV9|.|TRBJ2-1
TGTGCCAGCAGCCCCATTAAGGGGGTCGTTGGTAATGAGCAGTTCTTC
CASSPIKGVVGNEQFF
>TRBD1|TRBV4-1|.|TRBJ2-3
TGCGCCAGCAGCCAAGAATCAGGGGGCGGGAGCACAGATACGCAGTATTTT
CASSQESGGGSTDTQYF
>TRBD2|TRBV6-5|.|TRBJ2-1
TGTGCCAGCAGTTGGGGGGGTGAGCAGTTCTTC
CASSWGGEQFF
>.|TRBV7-3|.|TRBJ2-1
TGTGCCAGCAGCTCAGGACTACTTGGTAATGAGCAGTTCTTC
CASSSGLLGNEQFF
>TRBD1|TRBV11-2|.|TRBJ1-1
TGTGCCAGCAGCACTAGGGACAGGGCGGGCACTGAAGCTTTCTTT
CASSTRDRAGTEAFF
>.|TRBV11-2|.|TRBJ2-7
TGTGCCAGCAGCGAACACTACGAGCAGTACTTC
CASSEHYEQYF
>.|TRBV7-9|.|TRBJ2-1
TGTGCCAGCAGCTTCGTTGTAAATGAGCAGTTCTTC
CASSFVVNEQFF
>.|TRBV5-4|once|TRBJ2-1
TGTGCCAGCAGCCCAACGGAGGCCCACTACAATGAGCAGTTCTTC
CASSPTEAHYNEQFF
>.|TRBV19|.|TRBJ1-3
TGTGCCAGTAGTGCAATGTCCGCTGGAAACACCATATATTTT
CASSAMSAGNTIYF
>TRBD1|TRBV6-5|.|TRBJ1-2
TGTGCCAGCAGTTACTTGCCGGGACAGGGGGGAGGTGGCTACACCTTC
CASSYLPGQGGGGYTF
>.|TRBV7-2|.|TRBJ2-7
TGTGCCAGCAGCTATTATAGGGGGAGAGACGAGCAGTACTTC
CASSYYRGRDEQYF
>.|TRBV4-2|.|TRBJ2-5
TGTGCCAGCAGCCAAGATGGAGTTCAAGAGACCCAGTACTTC
CASSQDGVQETQYF
>TRBD2|TRBV5-4|.|TRBJ2-1
TGTGCCAGCAGCCGAGACCCGGGACTAGAGCAGTTCTTC
CASSRDPGLEQFF
>.|TRBV29-1|few|TRBJ2-7
TGCAGCGTTGGGGTCCGGGGGACCTCCTACGAGCAGTACTTC
CSVGVRGTSYEQYF
>.|TRBV7-8|.|TRBJ1-5
TGTGCCAGCAGCCAAGGACTGAATTTTAATCAGCCCCAGCATTTT
CASSQGLNFNQPQHF
>TRBD2|TRBV4-2|once|TRBJ2-3
TGTGCCAGCAGCCTAGTACGCGGGAGGACGACAGATACGCAGTATTTT
CASSLVRGRTTDTQYF
>.|TRBV28|few|TRBJ2-2
TGTGCCACCCTTAAGAGACTAGGGTCTCGGGAGCTGTTTTTT
CATLKRLGSRELFF
>TRBD2|TRBV6-5|.|TRBJ2-1
TGTGCCAGCAGTTACGGACTAGCAGCTGAGCAGTTCTTC
CASSYGLAAEQFF
>TRBD2|TRBV27|.|TRBJ2-5
TGTGCCAGCAGTTTATCGAGACTAGCGGGTGGCTCAGAGACCCAGTACTTC
CASSLSRLAGGSETQYF
>TRBD1|TRBV15|.|TRBJ2-5
TGTGCCACCAGCAGAGCCCCAGGGGGTAGAGAGACCCAGTACTTC
CATSRAPGGRETQYF
>TRBD2|TRBV5-4|.|TRBJ2-1
TGTGCCAGCAGCACTCGATTAACTAGCGGGGTAAATGAGCAGTTCTTC
CASSTRLTSGVNEQFF
>.|TRBV19|.|TRBJ1-4
TGTGCCAGTAGCACGACAGCGAGTAATGAAAAACTGTTTTTT
CASSTTASNEKLFF
>TRBD1|TRBV6-5|once|TRBJ1-1
TGTGCCAGCAGTTACTCGTCGGCAGGGGGCACTGAAGCTTTCTTT
CASSYSSAGGTEAFF
>TRBD1|TRBV30|.|TRBJ1-3
TGTGCCTGGAGTCCCGGGACAGGGGGTTCTGGAAACACCATATATTTT
CAWSPGTGGSGNTIYF
>.|TRBV6-5|.|TRBJ2-3
TGTGCCAGCAGTTACTCAGGGGGCACAGATACGCAGTATTTT
CASSYSGGTDTQYF
>.|TRBV30|.|TRBJ2-5
TGTGCCTGGAGTCCAGGGATGGTCCAAGAGACCCAGTACTTC
CAWSPGMVQETQYF
>TRBD1|TRBV5-1|.|TRBJ1-2
TGCGCCAGCAGACGGGATCAGGGGGCGGGCGGCTACACCTTC
CASRRDQGAGGYTF
>.|TRBV10-3|.|TRBJ2-7
TGTGCCATCAGTGGTGATAGCTCCTACGAGCAGTACTTC
CAISGDSSYEQYF
>.|TRBV15|.|TRBJ2-7
TGTGCCACCAGCAGAGGCACGGACAGAACCTACGAGCAGTACTTC
CATSRGTDRTYEQYF
>TRBD1|TRBV27|.|TRBJ1-1
TGTGCCAGCAGTTTATGGAACAGGGGGCTCGCTTTCTTT
CASSLWNRGLAFF
>TRBD2|TRBV5-1|.|TRBJ2-3
TGCGCCAGCAGCCCGGGACTAGCGGGAGGGGAATCGAGCACAGATACGCAGTATTTT
CASSPGLAGGESSTDTQYF
>.|TRBV10-3|.|TRBJ2-5
TGTGCCATCACCGACGGGCTAGCCTCGGAGACCCAGTACTTC
CAITDGLASETQYF
>TRBD2|TRBV30|.|TRBJ2-7
TGTGCCTGGAGTGTAAAGCGGGAGTTTCGGTACTTC
CAWSVKREFRYF
>.|TRBV10-3|.|TRBJ2-3
TGTGCCACCACCCCCTCCGGGACTCGACCCGGGGGTACGCAGTATTTT
CATTPSGTRPGGTQYF
>.|TRBV7-9|.|TRBJ2-1
TGTGCCAGCAGCTTAGGGGGGAGCGACAATGAGCAGTTCTTC
CASSLGGSDNEQFF
>TRBD2|TRBV4-2|.|TRBJ2-1
TGTGCCAGCAGCCGACAGCTAGCGGGAGAGGGCCATGAGCAGTTCTTC
CASSRQLAGEGHEQFF
>.|TRBV5-4|.|TRBJ2-7
TGTGCCAGCAGCCACTGGACTACCTCCTACGAGCAGTACTTC
CASSHWTTSYEQYF
>.|TRBV2|.|TRBJ1-5
TGTGCCAGCAGTGTCAGGGAGAATCAGCCCCAGCATTTT
CASSVRENQPQHF
>.|TRBV19|.|TRBJ1-4
TGTGCCAGTCAAGTTGCAACTAATGAAAAACTGTTTTTT
CASQVATNEKLFF
>TRBD2|TRBV28|.|TRBJ2-7
TGTGCCAGCAAAGGACTAGCGCCAAGCTCCTACGAGCAGTACTTC
CASKGLAPSSYEQYF
>TRBD2|TRBV6-1|.|TRBJ2-2
TGTGCCAGCAGTGACCGGCGGAGCGGGAGGTCCGGGGAGCTGTTTTTT
CASSDRRSGRSGELFF
>TRBD1|TRBV2|.|TRBJ1-2
TGTGCCAGCGGGGAGGACAGGGGAGTCTATGGCTACACCTTC
CASGEDRGVYGYTF
>.|TRBV11-2|.|TRBJ1-2
TGTGCCAGCAGCCACGGACAGTTATATGGCTACACCTTC
CASSHGQLYGYTF
>.|TRBV18|once|TRBJ1-4
TGTGCCAGCTCACCATTGGGGCAGACCACAACTAATGAAAAACTGTTTTTT
CASSPLGQTTTNEKLFF
>.|TRBV7-8|.|TRBJ2-2
TGTGCCAGCAGCTTAGTCGGCGGCGCGAACACCGGGGAGCTGTTTTTT
CASSLVGGANTGELFF
>.|TRBV11-2|.|TRBJ1-4
TGTGCCAGCAGCTTAGCGCAGGCAACTAATGAAAAACTGTTTTTT
CASSLAQATNEKLFF
>.|TRBV5-6|.|TRBJ2-4
TGTGCCAGCGCGCGAGGGCCTGGCAAAAACATTCAGTACTTC
CASARGPGKNIQYF
>.|TRBV29-1|.|TRBJ2-7
TGCAGCGTTGAAATTACGGGAGCTTCTGCCGAGCAGTACTTC
CSVEITGASAEQYF
>.|TRBV28|.|TRBJ2-3
TGTGCCAGCAGTTTAAGGGTCACAGATACGCAGTATTTT
CASSLRVTDTQYF